The 21 T cell receptor beta chains given below trace back to one sample, sequenced in a study of lymphopenia after photon versus proton radiotherapy. Clones were read by immunoSEQ multiplex PCR, and TCRdb kept only the in-frame ones, dropping some. The sample carries 68,000 or so clones, under 95% recorded once. This material consisted of peripheral blood, taken from a patient treated with photon-based radiotherapy. The receptors derive from a woman in her sixties or seventies with pancreatic cancer.

In its sample, this clone was seen once. The J gene is TRBJ2-2, the V gene TRBV5-4, with D uncertain. Germline CDR1 SGHNT, CDR2 YYREEE (reference sequence). The V end was cut by 4 bases, the J end by 1 base, with 2 bases between. This CDR3 is built from 12 residues. The CDR3, as DNA: TGTGCCAGCAGCCAGAACACCGGGGAGCTGTTTTTT. Amino acid sequence: CASSQNTGELFF.

The chain is built from TRBV28 and TRBJ1-2; D uncertain. The length of the CDR3 is 11 residues. The V end lost 5 bases, the J end lost 9 bases, and 10 bases lay between the germline ends. The germline CDR1 and CDR2 sequences are MDHEN and SYDVKM. The CDR3 DNA reads as TGTGCCAGCAGTGCGGCTGGACGCTACACCTTC. Translation gives CASSAAGRYTF.

V usage is TRBV18 and J usage is TRBJ1-3; D is ambiguous. The CDR3 runs 14 residues. The V end was cut by 3 bases, the J end by 0 bases, with 6 bases between. Germline CDR1 reads KGHSH; CDR2 reads LQKENI. The CDR3 coding sequence is TGTGCCAGCTCACCCTGGAGCTCTGGAAACACCATATATTTT. Its translation is CASSPWSSGNTIYF.

The count of this clone is one. The rearrangement links TRBV19 to TRBJ2-3, with D possibly called TRBD1 or TRBD2 (5 bases each). Germline V gene lookup returns CDR1 LNHDA and CDR2 SQIVND (reference sequence). V shed 11 bases and J shed 4 bases, with 19 bases lying between them. The length of the CDR3 is 14 residues. The CDR3 region is CASGASLISDTQYF. The CDR3 region has the DNA TGTGCCTCCGGGGCCAGCTTAATTTCAGATACGCAGTATTTT.

The CDR3 loop is CASSEVTGPLGEKLFF. The CDR3 DNA reads TGTGCCAGTAGTGAAGTAACCGGGCCCCTGGGAGAAAAACTGTTTTTT. The rearrangement joins TRBV19 to TRBJ1-4, with D uncertain. Trimming cost V 5 bases and J 8 bases, with 21 bases left between them. The CDR3 is 16 residues long. The germline gives CDR1 LNHDA, CDR2 SQIVND (reference sequence). Complete variable domain (other parts from reference TRBV19 and TRBJ1-4): DGGITQSPKYLFRKEGQNVTLSCEQNLNHDAMYWYRQDPGQGLRLIYYSQIVNDFQKGDIAEGYSVSREKKESFPLTVTSAQKNPTAFYLCASSEVTGPLGEKLFFGSGTQLSVL.

The gene calls are TRBV6-5 and TRBJ1-1; possible D gene TRBD1, 6 bases. This CDR3 has 12 residues. Trimming took off 2 bases at V and 11 bases at J, with 12 bases between the two ends. Germline CDR1 and CDR2: MNHEY and SVGAGI. The CDR3 region is CASSYGGGEAFF. CDR3 sequence (DNA): TGTGCCAGCAGTTACGGGGGGGGCGAGGCTTTCTTT.

The chain is built from TRBV19 and TRBJ1-1; 7 bases agree with TRBD1. Germline-derived CDR1 and CDR2 are LNHDA and SQIVND (reference sequence). V lost 7 bases to trimming and J lost 3 bases; unmatched junction nucleotides: 5. The CDR3 runs 13 residues. CDR3 residues: CASKETGYTEAFF. CDR3 sequence (DNA): TGTGCCAGTAAGGAGACAGGGTACACTGAAGCTTTCTTT. Looking up the rest from reference TRBV19 and TRBJ1-1 gives the full variable domain: DGGITQSPKYLFRKEGQNVTLSCEQNLNHDAMYWYRQDPGQGLRLIYYSQIVNDFQKGDIAEGYSVSREKKESFPLTVTSAQKNPTAFYLCASKETGYTEAFFGQGTRLTVV.

The CDR3 loop is CASSFDRAGAGELFF. CDR3 nucleotides: TGCGCCAGCAGCTTCGACAGGGCGGGGGCCGGGGAGCTGTTTTTT. The chain carries TRBV5-1 and TRBJ2-2, with D perhaps TRBD1 or TRBD2 (7 bases each). Germline V CDR1 and CDR2: SGHRS, YFSETQ. Trimming cost V 2 bases and J 6 bases, with 14 bases left between them. This CDR3 is 15 amino acids long.

The CDR3 coding sequence is TGTGCCAGCAGTGCGGGGCCCACCGGGGAGCTGTTTTTT. Encoded protein: CASSAGPTGELFF. The chain couples TRBV27 to TRBJ2-2; D is perhaps TRBD2 (6 bases). This CDR3 has 13 residues. Looked up from germline, CDR1 is MNHEY and CDR2 is SMNVEV (reference sequence). Trimming took 5 bases from V and 4 from J, leaving 8 bases between them.

This chain joins TRBV9 and TRBJ2-1; D possibly corresponds to TRBD2 (6 bases). This CDR3 is 14 amino acids long. The ends were cut back, 0 bases at V and 8 bases at J, with 12 bases in the middle. The V gene's germline CDR1 is SGDLS and CDR2 YYNGEE. The CDR3 region has the DNA TGTGCCAGCAGCGTAGCGGTTGGGGAGGATGAGCAGTTCTTC. Translation gives CASSVAVGEDEQFF.

The chain joins TRBV7-6 to TRBJ2-1; a possible D gene is TRBD1 (7 bases). Germline V gives CDR1 SGHVS, CDR2 FNYEAQ. V lost 2 bases, J lost 6 bases, and 8 bases lay in between. The CDR3 runs 13 residues. The CDR3 sequence is CASSLQGGNEQFF. The CDR3, as DNA: TGTGCCAGCAGCTTACAGGGGGGCAATGAGCAGTTCTTC.

To note about this clone: At one of its ends the junction is not consistent with the germline gene, which may arise from a read error. Additional DNA sequences in this sample encode the identical CDR3. The rearrangement joins TRBV30 to TRBJ1-1, with D unclear. The CDR3 runs to 13 residues. Germline CDR1 reads GTSNPN; CDR2 reads SVGIG (reference sequence). The CDR3 region has the DNA TGTGCCTGGAGAGGGTCTCGGAACACTGAAGCCTTCTTT. Its protein product is CAWRGSRNTEAFF.

The chain combines TRBV29-1 with TRBJ1-1; unclear D gene. The CDR3 totals 12 residues. Trimming took 5 bases from V and 10 from J, leaving 17 bases between them. Germline V gene sequence: CDR1 SQVTM, CDR2 ANQGSEA. The DNA for the CDR3 is TGCAGCGTTCGCAGAAGGACCTCCGGAGCTTTCTTT. Protein product: CSVRRRTSGAFF.

This clone was seen only once. The J gene is TRBJ2-6, the V gene TRBV18, with D maybe TRBD1 (5 bases). The CDR3 consists of 16 residues. V lost 2 bases to trimming and J lost 2 bases, with 10 bases between them. CDR1 and CDR2 from the germline V gene are KGHSH and LQKENI. In nucleotides, the CDR3 is TGTGCCAGCTCACCAGCCAGGGCGGCTGGGGCCAACGTCCTGACTTTC. Its translation is CASSPARAAGANVLTF.

The gene calls are TRBV11-1 and TRBJ1-1, with 9 nucleotides matching TRBD1. Trimming cost V 0 bases and J 3 bases; bases outside gene matches: 11. The CDR3 runs to 18 residues. CDR1 and CDR2 from the germline V gene are SGHAT and FQDESV (reference sequence). The CDR3 reads CASSLAAGGQGGDTEAFF. CDR3 DNA sequence: TGTGCCAGCAGCTTAGCGGCGGGGGGACAGGGCGGAGACACTGAAGCTTTCTTT.

V is TRBV4-2 and J is TRBJ2-7; 7 bases fit TRBD2. The CDR3 loop spans 16 amino acids. J lost 2 bases, V lost 1 base, and 8 bases had no gene match. Looked up from germline, CDR1 is LGHNA and CDR2 is YNFKEQ. The CDR3 sequence: CASSQGMAGEAYEQYF. The CDR3 bases are TGTGCCAGCAGCCAAGGTATGGCGGGAGAAGCCTACGAGCAGTACTTC.

This sequence joins TRBV7-8 and TRBJ2-7, with 9 bases lining up with TRBD1. CDR1 is SGHVS, CDR2 FQNEAQ, per germline. V shed 0 bases, J shed 0 bases, and the junction held 9 bases outside the gene matches. The CDR3 spans 18 residues. The CDR3 DNA follows: TGTGCCAGCAGCTTAGCGTTAATGACAGGGGGAGGCTCCTACGAGCAGTACTTC. Encoded protein: CASSLALMTGGGSYEQYF. Combining the CDR3 with reference TRBV7-8 and TRBJ2-7 gives the whole variable domain GAGVSQSPRYKVAKRGQDVALRCDPISGHVSLFWYQQALGQGPEFLTYFQNEAQLDKSGLPSDRFFAERPEGSVSTLKIQRTQQEDSAVYLCASSLALMTGGGSYEQYFGPGTRLTVT.

The chain recombines TRBV6-1 with TRBJ1-5; D not resolved. Trimming shortened V by 5 bases and J by 0 bases, and 8 bases separated the two germline ends. CDR3 length equals 14 residues. Germline assignment: CDR1 MNHNS and CDR2 SASEGT. CDR3 amino acids: CASSLDGSNQPQHF. The CDR3 nucleotides read TGTGCCAGCAGTCTTGACGGTAGCAATCAGCCCCAGCATTTT.

V is TRBV7-8 and J is TRBJ1-1; D may be TRBD1 (6 bases). The CDR3 length is 16 residues. Trimming stripped 5 bases from V and 1 base from J, with 17 bases between. The germline CDR1 and CDR2 sequences are SGHVS and FQNEAQ. The CDR3 here is CASSGDTGGPNTEAFF. The CDR3 DNA is TGTGCCAGCAGCGGGGACACCGGCGGTCCGAACACTGAAGCTTTCTTT.

The chain is built from TRBV7-3 and TRBJ2-2, with D possibly matching TRBD2 (5 bases). Germline CDR1 reads SGHTA; CDR2 reads FQGTGA. The V end lost 2 bases, the J end lost 4 bases, and 8 bases lay between the germline ends. This CDR3 has 14 residues. This chain's CDR3 is CASSLEGVTGELFF. CDR3 coding DNA: TGTGCCAGCAGCTTAGAGGGAGTCACCGGGGAGCTGTTTTTT.

The chain recombines TRBV15 with TRBJ1-1, with D perhaps matching TRBD1 (5 bases). Looked up from germline, CDR1 is LNHNV and CDR2 is YYDKDF (reference sequence). This CDR3 has 16 residues. Deletions cut 1 base from V and 2 bases from J, with 14 bases between. CDR3 loop: CATSRGDSWENTEAFF. The CDR3 DNA is TGTGCCACCAGCAGAGGAGACAGCTGGGAAAACACTGAAGCTTTCTTT.